This T cell receptor beta chain appears in the sequencing data of a study of HIV-infected children after antiretroviral therapy interruption. Study-wide points: Naive CD4+ Gini coefficient rose by interruption end, suggesting clonal expansion.

The TCR library was built from RNA with a 3' RACE protocol and unique molecular identifiers. TCRdb re-analysed the 3' RACE reads in MiXCR, keeping a single row per CDR3 protein. The table has fewer than 100,000 distinct CDR3 sequences, less than 7% seen once. Trimming pared 2 bases from V and 1 base from J, leaving 12 bases between. Germline V gene data show CDR1 as MNHEY and CDR2 as SVGAGI. CDR3 length equals 16 residues. Treatment denoted: PENTA 11 planned treatment interruption arm or continuous ART arm. This clonotype was seen at least ten times. What it binds is not known. The chain carries TRBV6-5 and TRBJ2-1; possibly TRBD2 for D (6 bases). The origin of this receptor is a pool of human donors with HIV. The sample here was CD45RA+ CD4+ T cells from PBMCs, pooled from several time points, taken from a donor given antiretroviral therapy, either interrupted or continuous. This sample's subset: naive CD4+ CD45RA+ CD45RO- T cells. The CDR3 DNA sequence: TGTGCCAGCAGTTACGCGGGAAGTGGGTCCTACAATGAGCAGTTCTTC. Translating gives CASSYAGSGSYNEQFF.